The T cell receptor beta chain described here comes from a study of Ad26.COV2.S vaccination and SARS-CoV-2 variants. Study information: Intramuscularly, Ad26.COV2.S was given either once or twice, 56 days apart.

Trimming removed 6 bases at V and 7 bases at J, with 27 bases between. Germline V CDR1 and CDR2: KGHSH, LQKENI. This CDR3 is built from 17 residues. This clone was recorded many times. Its antigen is still unknown. As to treatment: roughly 18 received Ad26.COV2.S at low or high dose, single or two shots; 5 received placebo; per-sample allocation not given. The investigators took samples on day 63 after the first vaccine or placebo injection. Overall study findings and caveats: Researchers reported similar non-spike TCR breadth in vaccine and placebo recipients. Vaccine recipients surpassed placebo recipients in spike-specific TCR breadth.

The assay was immunoSEQ multiplex PCR, and TCRdb's table has in-frame clones only and misses some. The data show a few hundred thousand clones, around nine tenths seen once. This TCR was recovered from a person between 18 and 59 years old who received the Ad26.COV2.S COVID-19 vaccine or a placebo. The material sequenced was peripheral blood, taken in a trial of Ad26.COV2.S vaccine versus placebo. The chain employs TRBV18 and TRBJ1-2, with D possibly matching TRBD1 (5 bases). CDR3 sequence: CASSPRIGTIARSGYTF. CDR3 DNA: TGTGCCAGCTCCCCAAGAATCGGGACGATCGCAAGGAGTGGCTACACCTTC. The entire variable domain, with the rest obtained from reference TRBV18 and TRBJ1-2, is as follows: NAGVMQNPRHLVRRRGQEARLRCSPMKGHSHVYWYRQLPEEGLKFMVYLQKENIIDESGMPKERFSAEFPKEGPSILRIQQVVRGDSAAYFCASSPRIGTIARSGYTFGSGTRLTVV.